This T cell receptor (beta chain) was obtained from a study of shared clonotypes between healthy human individuals. Method: immunoSEQ multiplex PCR; TCRdb's copy keeps in-frame clones and lacks some. Among about 470,000 clones listed, 79% were seen once. This TCR was sampled from a woman in her thirties or forties in good health. Some clones in this sample may be carry-over from other donors' samples. The sample consisted of PBMCs.

CDR3 sequence reads: CASSLVGTGHSQETQYF. CDR3 bases: TGCGCCAGCAGCTTGGTTGGGACAGGCCATTCCCAAGAGACCCAGTACTTC. The chain is built from TRBV5-1 and TRBJ2-5; 8 nucleotides match TRBD1. The CDR3 sequence is 17 residues long. CDR1 and CDR2 (germline): SGHRS, YFSETQ. Trimming took 0 bases from V and 1 from J; bases not matched to a gene: 8.